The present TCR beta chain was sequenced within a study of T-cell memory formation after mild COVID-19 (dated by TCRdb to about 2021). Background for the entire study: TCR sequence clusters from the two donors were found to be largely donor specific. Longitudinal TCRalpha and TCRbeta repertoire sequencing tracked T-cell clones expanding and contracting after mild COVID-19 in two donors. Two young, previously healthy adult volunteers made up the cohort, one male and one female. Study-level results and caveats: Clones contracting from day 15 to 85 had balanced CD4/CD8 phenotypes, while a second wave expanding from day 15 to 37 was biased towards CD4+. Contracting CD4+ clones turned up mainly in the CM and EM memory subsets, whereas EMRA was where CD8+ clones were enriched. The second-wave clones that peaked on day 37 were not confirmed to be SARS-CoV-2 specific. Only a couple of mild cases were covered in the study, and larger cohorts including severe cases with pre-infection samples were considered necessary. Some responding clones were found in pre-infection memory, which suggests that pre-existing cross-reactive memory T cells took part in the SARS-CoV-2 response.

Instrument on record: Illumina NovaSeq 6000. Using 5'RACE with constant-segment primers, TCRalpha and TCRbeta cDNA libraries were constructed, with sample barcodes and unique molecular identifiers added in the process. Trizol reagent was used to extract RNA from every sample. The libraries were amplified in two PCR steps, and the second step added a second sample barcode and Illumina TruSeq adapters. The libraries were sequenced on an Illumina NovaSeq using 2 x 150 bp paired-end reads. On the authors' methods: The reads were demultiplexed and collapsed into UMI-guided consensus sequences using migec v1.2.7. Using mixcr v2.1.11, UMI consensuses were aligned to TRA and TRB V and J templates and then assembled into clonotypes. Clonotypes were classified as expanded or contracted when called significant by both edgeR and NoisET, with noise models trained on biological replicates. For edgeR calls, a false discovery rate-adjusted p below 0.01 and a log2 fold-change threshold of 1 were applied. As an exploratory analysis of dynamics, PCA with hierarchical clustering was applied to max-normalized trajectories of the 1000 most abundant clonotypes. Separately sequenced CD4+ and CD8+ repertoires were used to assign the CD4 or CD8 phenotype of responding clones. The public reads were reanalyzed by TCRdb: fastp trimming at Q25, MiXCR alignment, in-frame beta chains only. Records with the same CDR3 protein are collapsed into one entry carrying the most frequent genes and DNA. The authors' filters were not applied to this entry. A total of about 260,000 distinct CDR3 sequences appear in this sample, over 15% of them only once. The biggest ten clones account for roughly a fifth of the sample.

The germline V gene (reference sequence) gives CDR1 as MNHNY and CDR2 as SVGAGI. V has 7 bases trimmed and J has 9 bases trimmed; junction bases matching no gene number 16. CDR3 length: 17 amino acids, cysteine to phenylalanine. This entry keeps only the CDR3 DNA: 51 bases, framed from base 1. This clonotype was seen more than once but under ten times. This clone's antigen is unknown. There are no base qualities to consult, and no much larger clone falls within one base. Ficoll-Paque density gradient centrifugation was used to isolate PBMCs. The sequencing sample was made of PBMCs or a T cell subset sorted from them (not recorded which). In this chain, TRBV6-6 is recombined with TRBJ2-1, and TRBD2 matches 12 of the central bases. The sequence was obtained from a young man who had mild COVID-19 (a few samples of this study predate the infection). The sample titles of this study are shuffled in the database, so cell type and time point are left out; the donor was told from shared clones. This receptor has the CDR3 CASILTGPSGGAVEQFF. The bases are TGTGCCAGCATCTTAACGGGCCCTAGCGGGGGGGCCGTTGAGCAGTTCTTC.